This T cell receptor beta chain was captured in a study of graft-versus-host responses after intestinal transplantation. The CDR3 spans 14 residues. Trimming at V came to 7 bases and at J to 5 bases, leaving 5 bases not matched to a gene. The germline V gene has CDR1 SGDLS and CDR2 YYNGEE. Measured with immunoSEQ multiplex PCR; TCRdb has only the in-frame clones, and not every one. This sample has some 48,000 clones; 84% occur once, and the top ten carry around 0.5%. A word on this clone: Its specificity is unknown.

Material: unstimulated CD4+ T cells sorted from spleen or lymph node cells, obtained before transplant. The V and J genes are TRBV9 and TRBJ2-1, with 11 bases that match TRBD2. The TCR sequence derives from a human donor who was the organ donor for an intestinal transplant. CDR3 sequence: CASGLAGGHNEQFF. CDR3 DNA sequence: TGTGCCAGCGGCCTAGCGGGGGGACACAATGAGCAGTTCTTC.